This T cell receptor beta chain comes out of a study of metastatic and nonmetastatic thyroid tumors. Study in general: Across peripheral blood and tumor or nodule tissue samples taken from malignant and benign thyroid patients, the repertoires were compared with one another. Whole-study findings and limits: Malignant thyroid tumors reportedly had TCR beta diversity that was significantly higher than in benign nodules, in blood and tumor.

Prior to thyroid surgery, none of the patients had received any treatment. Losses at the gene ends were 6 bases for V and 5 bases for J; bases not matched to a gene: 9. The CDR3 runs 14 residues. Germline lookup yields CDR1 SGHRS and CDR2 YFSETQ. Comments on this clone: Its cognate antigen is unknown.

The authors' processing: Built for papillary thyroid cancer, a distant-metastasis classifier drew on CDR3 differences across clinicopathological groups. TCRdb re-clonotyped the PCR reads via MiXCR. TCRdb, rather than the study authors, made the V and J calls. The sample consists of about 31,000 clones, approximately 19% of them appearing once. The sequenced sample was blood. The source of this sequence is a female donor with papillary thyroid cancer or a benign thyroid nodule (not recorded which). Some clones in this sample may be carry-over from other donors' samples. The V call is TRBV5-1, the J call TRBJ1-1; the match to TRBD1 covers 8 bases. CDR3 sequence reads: CASTDRDQRTEAFF. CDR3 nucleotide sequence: TGCGCCAGCACGGACAGGGACCAACGGACTGAAGCTTTCTTT.